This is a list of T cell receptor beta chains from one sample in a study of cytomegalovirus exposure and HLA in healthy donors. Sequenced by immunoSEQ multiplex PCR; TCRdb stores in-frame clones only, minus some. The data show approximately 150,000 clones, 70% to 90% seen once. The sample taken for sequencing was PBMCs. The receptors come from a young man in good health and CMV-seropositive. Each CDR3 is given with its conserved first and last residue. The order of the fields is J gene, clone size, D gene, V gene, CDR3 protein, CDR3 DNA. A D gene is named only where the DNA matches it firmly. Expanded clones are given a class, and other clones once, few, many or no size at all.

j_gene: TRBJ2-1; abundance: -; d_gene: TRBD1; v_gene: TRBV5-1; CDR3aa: CASSLEDRAGNEQFF; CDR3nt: TGCGCCAGCAGCTTGGAGGACAGGGCAGGCAATGAGCAGTTCTTC
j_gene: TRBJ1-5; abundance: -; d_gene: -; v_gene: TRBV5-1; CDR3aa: CASSEQGVTNQPQHF; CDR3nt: TGCGCCAGCAGCGAACAAGGGGTAACCAATCAGCCCCAGCATTTT
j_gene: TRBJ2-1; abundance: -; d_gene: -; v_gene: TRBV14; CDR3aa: CASSHVFRGGEQFF; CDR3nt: TGTGCCAGCAGCCATGTATTTAGAGGAGGTGAGCAGTTCTTC
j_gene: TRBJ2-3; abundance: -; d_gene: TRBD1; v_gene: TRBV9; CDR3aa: CASSVAGTGGRADTQYF; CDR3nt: TGTGCCAGCAGCGTAGCTGGGACAGGGGGCCGAGCAGATACGCAGTATTTT
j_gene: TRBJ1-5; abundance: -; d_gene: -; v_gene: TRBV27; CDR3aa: CASSLGQGNQPQHF; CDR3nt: TGTGCCAGCAGTTTAGGTCAGGGCAATCAGCCCCAGCATTTT
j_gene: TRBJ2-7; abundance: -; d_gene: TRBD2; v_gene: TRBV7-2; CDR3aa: CASSLASGGAFEQYF; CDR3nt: TGTGCCAGCAGCTTAGCTAGCGGGGGGGCCTTCGAGCAGTACTTC
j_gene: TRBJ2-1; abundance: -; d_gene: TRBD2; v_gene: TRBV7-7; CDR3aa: CASSLAGLGNEQFF; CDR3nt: TGTGCTAGCAGCTTAGCCGGACTAGGCAATGAGCAGTTCTTC
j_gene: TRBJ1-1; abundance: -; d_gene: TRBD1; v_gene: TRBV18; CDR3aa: CASSPRKGQGAWAGTEAFF; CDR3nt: TGTGCCAGCTCACCCCGGAAGGGACAGGGGGCGTGGGCCGGTACTGAAGCTTTCTTT
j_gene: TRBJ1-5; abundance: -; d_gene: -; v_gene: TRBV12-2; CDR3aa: CASRQTGCNQPQHF; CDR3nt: TGTGCAAGTCGCCAGACAGGGTGCAATCAGCCCCAGCATTTT
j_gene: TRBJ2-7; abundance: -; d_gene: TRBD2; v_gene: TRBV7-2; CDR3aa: CASSLAAGLAYEQYF; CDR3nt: TGTGCCAGCAGCTTAGCAGCGGGACTTGCCTACGAGCAGTACTTC
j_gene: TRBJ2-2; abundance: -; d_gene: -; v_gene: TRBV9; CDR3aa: CASSPYTGELFF; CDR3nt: TGTGCCAGCAGCCCCTACACCGGGGAGCTGTTTTTT
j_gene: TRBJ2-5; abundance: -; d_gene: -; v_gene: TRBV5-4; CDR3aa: CASSPEGVWETQYF; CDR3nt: TGTGCCAGCAGCCCCGAGGGGGTATGGGAGACCCAGTACTTC
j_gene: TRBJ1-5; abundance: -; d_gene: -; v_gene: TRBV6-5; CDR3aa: CASRGGGAKNQPQHF; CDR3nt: TGTGCCAGCAGGGGAGGGGGGGCCAAAAATCAGCCCCAGCATTTT
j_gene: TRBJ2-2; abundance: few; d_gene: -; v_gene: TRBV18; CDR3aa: CASSPRTGELFF; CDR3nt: TGTGCCAGCTCACCCCGGACCGGGGAGCTGTTTTTT
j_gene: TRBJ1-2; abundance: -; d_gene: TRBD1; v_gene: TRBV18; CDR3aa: CASSPGSEGANGYTF; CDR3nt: TGTGCCAGCTCACCAGGATCTGAGGGGGCTAATGGCTACACCTTC
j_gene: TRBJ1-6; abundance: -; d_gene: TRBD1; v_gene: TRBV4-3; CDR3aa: CASSPSTGNNSPLHF; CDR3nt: TGCGCCAGCAGCCCCTCGACAGGGAACAATTCACCCCTCCACTTT
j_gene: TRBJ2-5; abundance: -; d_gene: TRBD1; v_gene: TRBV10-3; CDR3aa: CAISSGQGNGETQYF; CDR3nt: TGTGCCATCAGCTCCGGACAGGGAAACGGAGAGACCCAGTACTTC
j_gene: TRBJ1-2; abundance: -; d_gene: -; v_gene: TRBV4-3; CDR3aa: CASSQDSGGLYGYTF; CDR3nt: TGCGCCAGCAGCCAAGATTCAGGCGGACTCTATGGCTACACCTTC
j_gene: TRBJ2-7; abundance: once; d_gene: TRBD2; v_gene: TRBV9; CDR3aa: CASSSLTSGGADRYEQYF; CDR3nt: TGTGCCAGCAGCTCTCTCACTAGCGGGGGGGCCGATCGGTACGAGCAGTACTTC
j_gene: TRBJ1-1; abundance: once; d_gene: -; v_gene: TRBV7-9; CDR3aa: CASSFPGKAEAFF; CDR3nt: TGTGCCAGCAGCTTTCCAGGGAAGGCTGAAGCTTTCTTT
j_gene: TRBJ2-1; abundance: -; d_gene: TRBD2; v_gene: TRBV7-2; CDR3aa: CASSPTSGGADEQFF; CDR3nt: TGTGCCAGCAGCCCCACTAGCGGGGGGGCGGATGAGCAGTTCTTC
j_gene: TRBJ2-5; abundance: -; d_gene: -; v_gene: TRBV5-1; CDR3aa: CASSLAQRQETQYF; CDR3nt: TGCGCCAGCAGCTTGGCGCAGCGGCAAGAGACCCAGTACTTC
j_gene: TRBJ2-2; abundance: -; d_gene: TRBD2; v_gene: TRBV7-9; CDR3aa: CASSPLTSGRVTGELFF; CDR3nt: TGTGCCAGCAGCCCCTTGACTAGCGGGCGCGTTACCGGGGAGCTGTTTTTT
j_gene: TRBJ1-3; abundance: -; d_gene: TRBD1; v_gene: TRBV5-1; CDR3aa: CASSLLGTGDILLPGNTIYF; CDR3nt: TGCGCCAGCAGCCTCCTAGGGACAGGGGATATTCTCTTACCTGGAAACACCATATATTTT
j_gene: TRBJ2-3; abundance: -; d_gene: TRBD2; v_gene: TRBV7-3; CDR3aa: CASSSSGGFTDTQYF; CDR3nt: TGTGCCAGCAGCTCTAGCGGGGGGTTCACAGATACGCAGTATTTT
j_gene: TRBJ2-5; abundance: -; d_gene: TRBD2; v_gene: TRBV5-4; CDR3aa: CASSPGPAGTQETQYF; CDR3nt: TGTGCCAGCAGCCCAGGGCCAGCGGGGACCCAAGAGACCCAGTACTTC
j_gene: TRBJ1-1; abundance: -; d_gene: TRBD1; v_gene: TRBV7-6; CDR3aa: CASKTGQGNTEAFF; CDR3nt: TGTGCCAGCAAGACGGGACAGGGGAACACTGAAGCTTTCTTT
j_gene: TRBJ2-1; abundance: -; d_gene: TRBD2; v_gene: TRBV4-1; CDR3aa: CASSQRLAGGPNEQFF; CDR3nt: TGCGCCAGCAGCCAACGGCTAGCGGGGGGCCCCAATGAGCAGTTCTTC
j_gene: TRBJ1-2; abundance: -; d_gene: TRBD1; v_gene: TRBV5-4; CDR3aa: CASSLGAGGLNYGYTF; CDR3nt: TGTGCCAGCAGCTTGGGAGCAGGGGGCCTAAACTATGGCTACACCTTC
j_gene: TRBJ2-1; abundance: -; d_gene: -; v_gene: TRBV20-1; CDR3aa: CSALPRQEQFF; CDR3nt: TGCAGTGCGCTCCCCCGACAGGAGCAGTTCTTC
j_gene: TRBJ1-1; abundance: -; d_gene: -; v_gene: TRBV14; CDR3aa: CASSQRSVNTEAFF; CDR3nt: TGTGCCAGCAGCCAAAGAAGCGTTAACACTGAAGCTTTCTTT
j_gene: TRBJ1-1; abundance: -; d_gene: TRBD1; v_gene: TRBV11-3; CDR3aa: CASSSQGKDTEAFF; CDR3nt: TGTGCCAGCAGCTCACAGGGGAAGGACACTGAAGCTTTCTTT
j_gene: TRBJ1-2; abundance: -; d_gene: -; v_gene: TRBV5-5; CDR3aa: CASSYGGINYGYTF; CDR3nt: TGTGCCAGCAGCTACGGAGGGATTAACTATGGCTACACCTTC
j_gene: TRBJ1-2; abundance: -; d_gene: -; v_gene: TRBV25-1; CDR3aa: CASSEWRAIYGYTF; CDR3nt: TGTGCCAGCAGTGAATGGAGGGCGATCTATGGCTACACCTTC
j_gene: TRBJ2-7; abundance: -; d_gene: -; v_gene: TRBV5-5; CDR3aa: CASSFGPATGNEQYF; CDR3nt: TGTGCCAGCAGCTTTGGACCGGCTACAGGGAACGAGCAGTACTTC
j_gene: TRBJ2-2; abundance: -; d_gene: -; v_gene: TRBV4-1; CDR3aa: CASSYRVNTGELFF; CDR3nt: TGCGCCAGCAGCTACAGGGTGAACACCGGGGAGCTGTTTTTT
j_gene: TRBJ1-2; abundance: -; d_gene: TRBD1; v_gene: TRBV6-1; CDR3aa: CASSGTGGDYGYTF; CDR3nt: TGTGCCAGCAGTGGCACAGGGGGGGACTATGGCTACACCTTC
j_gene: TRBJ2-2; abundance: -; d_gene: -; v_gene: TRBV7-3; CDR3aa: CASSLWGANTGELFF; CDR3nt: TGTGCCAGCAGCCTCTGGGGGGCGAACACCGGGGAGCTGTTTTTT
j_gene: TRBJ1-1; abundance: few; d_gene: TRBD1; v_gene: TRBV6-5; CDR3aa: CASTFRQGRSTEAFF; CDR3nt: TGTGCCAGCACCTTCAGACAGGGGAGGAGCACTGAAGCTTTCTTT
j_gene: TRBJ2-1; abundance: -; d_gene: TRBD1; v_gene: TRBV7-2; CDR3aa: CASSLWDRALVNEQFF; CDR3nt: TGTGCCAGCAGCTTATGGGACAGGGCTTTGGTGAATGAGCAGTTCTTC
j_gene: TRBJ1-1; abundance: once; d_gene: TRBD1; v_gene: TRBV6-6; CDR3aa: CASTQGGTEAFF; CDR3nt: TGTGCCAGCACACAGGGGGGCACTGAAGCTTTCTTT
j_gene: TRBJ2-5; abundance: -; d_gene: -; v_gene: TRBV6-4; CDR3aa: CASSESGQGAQYF; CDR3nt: TGTGCCAGCAGTGAGTCTGGCCAAGGGGCCCAGTACTTC
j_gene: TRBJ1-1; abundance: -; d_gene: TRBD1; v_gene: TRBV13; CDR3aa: CASSQGGTEAFF; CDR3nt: TGTGCCAGCAGTCAGGGGGGAACTGAAGCTTTCTTT
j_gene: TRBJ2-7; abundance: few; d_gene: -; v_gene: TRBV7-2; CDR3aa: CASSPPSSYEQYF; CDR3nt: TGTGCCAGCAGCCCCCCTAGCTCCTACGAGCAGTACTTC
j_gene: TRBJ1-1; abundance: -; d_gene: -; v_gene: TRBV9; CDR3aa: CASSVVRTWVGTEAFF; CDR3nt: TGTGCCAGCAGCGTAGTTAGGACTTGGGTGGGAACTGAAGCTTTCTTT
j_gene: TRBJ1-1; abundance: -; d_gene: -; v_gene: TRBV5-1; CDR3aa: CASSLGGFRHTEAFF; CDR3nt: TGCGCCAGCAGCTTGGGAGGGTTTCGACACACTGAAGCTTTCTTT
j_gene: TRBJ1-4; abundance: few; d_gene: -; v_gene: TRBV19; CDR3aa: CASSLIRANEKLFF; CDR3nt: TGTGCCAGTAGCTTGATCAGGGCTAATGAAAAACTGTTTTTT
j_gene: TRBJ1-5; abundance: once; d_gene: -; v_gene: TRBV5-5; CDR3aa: CASSLAISNQPQHF; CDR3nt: TGTGCCAGCAGCTTGGCAATTAGCAATCAGCCCCAGCATTTT
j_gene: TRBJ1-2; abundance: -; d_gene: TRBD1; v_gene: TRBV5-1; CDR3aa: CASSLDRGSGYTF; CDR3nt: TGCGCCAGCAGCTTAGACAGGGGATCTGGCTACACCTTC
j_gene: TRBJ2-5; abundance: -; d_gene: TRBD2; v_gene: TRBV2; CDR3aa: CASSRTSPQETQYF; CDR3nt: TGTGCCAGCAGCCGGACTAGCCCTCAAGAGACCCAGTACTTC
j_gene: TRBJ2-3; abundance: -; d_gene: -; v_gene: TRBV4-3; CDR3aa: CASSQGRADTDTQYF; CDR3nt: TGCGCCAGCAGCCAAGGGCGAGCGGACACAGATACGCAGTATTTT
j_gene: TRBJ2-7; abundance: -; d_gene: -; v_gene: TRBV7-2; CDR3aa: CASSLSQGPYEQYF; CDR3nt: TGTGCCAGCAGCTTATCACAGGGCCCCTACGAGCAGTACTTC
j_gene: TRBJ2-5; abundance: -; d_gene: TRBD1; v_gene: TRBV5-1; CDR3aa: CASSPRQGGETQYF; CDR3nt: TGCGCCAGCAGCCCCAGACAGGGGGGGGAGACCCAGTACTTC
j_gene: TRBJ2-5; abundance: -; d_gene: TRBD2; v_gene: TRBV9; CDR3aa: CASSLSGGTQETQYF; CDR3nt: TGTGCCAGCAGCCTCTCGGGGGGAACCCAAGAGACCCAGTACTTC